Listed here is a single T cell receptor beta chain. This entry belongs to a study of blood T cell repertoires in COVID-19. The assay was immunoSEQ multiplex PCR, and TCRdb's table has in-frame clones only and misses some. The data contain around 98,000 clones, roughly 83% of them singletons. Trimming pared 6 bases from V and 14 bases from J, leaving 22 bases between. Germline-derived CDR1 and CDR2 are LGHDT and YNNKEL (reference sequence). The CDR3 sequence is 13 residues long. The receptor comes from a woman aged 60-70 years with acute or convalescent COVID-19. Sequenced material: peripheral blood. The chain has TRBV3-1 (or the pseudogene TRBV3-2) and TRBJ1-2; possibly TRBD1 for D (5 bases). DNA of the CDR3: TGTGCCAGCAGTAGGCCGGGACTGAGAGATGCGACCTTC. Protein sequence: CASSRPGLRDATF.